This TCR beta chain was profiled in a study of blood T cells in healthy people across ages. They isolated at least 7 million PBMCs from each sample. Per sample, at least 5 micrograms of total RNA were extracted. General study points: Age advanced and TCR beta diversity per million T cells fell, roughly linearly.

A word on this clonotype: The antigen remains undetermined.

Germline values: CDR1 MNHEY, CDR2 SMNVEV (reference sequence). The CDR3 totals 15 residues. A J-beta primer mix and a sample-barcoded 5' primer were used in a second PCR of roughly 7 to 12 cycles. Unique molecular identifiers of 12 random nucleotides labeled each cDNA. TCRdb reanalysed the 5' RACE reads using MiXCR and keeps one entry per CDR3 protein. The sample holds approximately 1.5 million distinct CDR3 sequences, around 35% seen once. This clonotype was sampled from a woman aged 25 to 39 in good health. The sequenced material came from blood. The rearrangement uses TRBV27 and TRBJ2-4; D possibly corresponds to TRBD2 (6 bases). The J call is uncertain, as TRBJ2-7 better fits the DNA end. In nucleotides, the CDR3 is TGTGCCAGCAGGCCGCCGGGACTTACCTATTACGAGCAGTACTTC. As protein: CASRPPGLTYYEQYF.